A selection of T cell receptor beta chains follows, all from one sample in a study of cytomegalovirus exposure and HLA in healthy donors. The protocol was immunoSEQ multiplex PCR, while the TCRdb copy is restricted to in-frame clones and leaves out a portion. The data show 180,000 or so clones, with nearly 80% seen just once and less than 3.5% held by the top ten. Source material: PBMCs. The receptors here all came from a female donor in good health and CMV-seronegative. Each CDR3 is given with its conserved first and last residue. D genes are given only for firm matches. Clone size appears in some rows only: once, few, many, or a class for an expanded clone.

TRBV27	TRBD2	TRBJ2-7	NA	TGTGCCAGCAGTTTACCCCCCCGGGGGGGGACCTACGAGCAGTACTTC	CASSLPPRGGTYEQYF
TRBV27	NA	TRBJ2-5	NA	TGTGCCAGCAGCCGCGGGGGCCTCCAAGAGACCCAGTACTTC	CASSRGGLQETQYF
TRBV6-5	TRBD2	TRBJ2-1	NA	TGTGCCAGCAGCAGCGGGGGGCCTACAACGAATGAGCAGTTCTTC	CASSSGGPTTNEQFF
TRBV28	TRBD1	TRBJ1-2	few	TGTGCCAGCAGTTCCCTGGGACAGGGGGCGCAAGGCTACACCTTC	CASSSLGQGAQGYTF
TRBV7-2	TRBD2	TRBJ2-7	NA	TGTGCCAGCAGCTTGGAACTAGCGGGAGGTGGGGAGCAGTACTTC	CASSLELAGGGEQYF
TRBV4-3	TRBD2	TRBJ2-3	few	TGCGCCAGCAGCCAAGAATTAGGGGGACTAGCGGGAGATACGCAGTATTTT	CASSQELGGLAGDTQYF
TRBV7-2	TRBD2	TRBJ2-7	NA	TGTGCCAGCACTCGGGGGGAGCAAGTAGGCGAGCAGTACTTC	CASTRGEQVGEQYF
TRBV10-3	TRBD1	TRBJ2-5	NA	TGTGCCATCAGCAAGACAGGGGTCATGGAGACCCAGTACTTC	CAISKTGVMETQYF
TRBV7-9	TRBD1	TRBJ1-2	NA	TGTGCCAGCAGCCGGGACAGTCACTATGGCTACACCTTC	CASSRDSHYGYTF
TRBV9	TRBD2	TRBJ2-7	few	TGTGCCAGCAGCGTAGACCCTAGCGGGACCTACGAGCAGTACTTC	CASSVDPSGTYEQYF
TRBV28	TRBD2	TRBJ2-3	NA	TGTGCCAGCAGTTTACCCCTAACTAGCGGGAGCACAGATACGCAGTATTTT	CASSLPLTSGSTDTQYF
TRBV18	TRBD1	TRBJ1-4	NA	TGTGCCAGCTCACCTCGGACAGGGTCTAATGAAAAACTGTTTTTT	CASSPRTGSNEKLFF
TRBV27	TRBD1	TRBJ2-6	NA	TGTGCCAGCAGTTTTTTAGGGCAGGGGGCGCTTGGGGCCAACGTCCTGACTTTC	CASSFLGQGALGANVLTF
TRBV7-2	TRBD1	TRBJ2-7	NA	TGTGCCAGCAGCTCGTCGGGGGGACAGGGGGCCTACGAGCAGTACTTC	CASSSSGGQGAYEQYF
TRBV19	TRBD1	TRBJ1-6	NA	TGTGCCAGTCGGACAGGCTATAATTCACCCCTCCACTTT	CASRTGYNSPLHF
TRBV4-2	TRBD2	TRBJ2-1	NA	TGTGCCAGCAGCCAAGACGGGACTAGCGCTCACAATGAGCAGTTCTTC	CASSQDGTSAHNEQFF